Below, 26 T cell receptor beta chains from the same sample are listed, as sequenced in a study of T cell changes during pregnancy in multiple sclerosis. Using immunoSEQ multiplex PCR, the repertoire was profiled, and TCRdb retains in-frame clones only, with some absent. The sample gives tens of thousands of clones, approximately 92% of which show up once; 6.8% is in the top ten. Sequences were derived from CD8+ T cells from peripheral blood mononuclear cells, sampled in the third trimester of pregnancy. All receptors come from a female donor with multiple sclerosis, enrolled in a pregnancy study.

The chain employs TRBV13 and TRBJ2-7; 7 nucleotides match TRBD1. Trimming took 4 bases from V and 5 from J; bases not matched to a gene: 14. CDR1 and CDR2 (germline): PRHDT, FYEKMQ (reference sequence). This CDR3 has 16 amino acids. The CDR3 loop reads CASSYLPPTGPNEQYF. CDR3 nucleotides: TGTGCCAGCAGCTACCTACCACCGACAGGGCCCAACGAGCAGTACTTC. The variable domain in full, completed from reference TRBV13 and TRBJ2-7, reads AAGVIQSPRHLIKEKRETATLKCYPIPRHDTVYWYQQGPGQDPQFLISFYEKMQSDKGSIPDRFSAQQFSDYHSELNMSSLELGDSALYFCASSYLPPTGPNEQYFGPGTRLTVT.

This rearrangement joins TRBV7-8 to TRBJ1-6; a possible D gene is TRBD1 (6 bases). CDR3 size: 15 residues. Trimming stripped 2 bases from V and 6 bases from J, with 11 bases between. CDR1 is SGHVS and CDR2 is FQNEAQ in the germline V gene. DNA for the CDR3: TGTGCCAGCAGCTTAAACACAGGGTCTAATTCACCCCTCCACTTT. Protein: CASSLNTGSNSPLHF.

The V gene is TRBV27, the J gene TRBJ2-2; weak D call: TRBD1 (6 bases). The CDR3 sequence is 15 residues long. From germline, CDR1 is MNHEY and CDR2 SMNVEV (reference sequence). Deletions cut 3 bases from V and 6 bases from J, with 14 bases between. The DNA of the CDR3 is TGTGCCAGCAGTTTGTTCAGGGGCAAGGCCGGGGAGCTGTTTTTT. It is translated as CASSLFRGKAGELFF.

The chain employs TRBV5-4 and TRBJ2-7; TRBD1 agrees at 8 bases. This CDR3 is 14 amino acids long. Germline V gene data show CDR1 as SGHNT and CDR2 as YYREEE (reference sequence). J was trimmed by 5 bases and V by 4 bases; bases with no gene match: 8. CDR3 amino acids: CASSPRTGINEQYF. CDR3 bases: TGTGCCAGCAGCCCCCGGACAGGGATTAACGAGCAGTACTTC.

The chain employs TRBV15 and TRBJ1-2; D gene ambiguous. Germline V lookup: CDR1 LNHNV, CDR2 YYDKDF (reference sequence). Trimming shortened V by 3 bases and J by 5 bases, and 13 bases separated the two germline ends. This CDR3 region has 14 residues. The DNA of the CDR3 is TGTGCCACCAGCAGTGGAACAGTTTTATATGGCTACACCTTC. Translated: CATSSGTVLYGYTF.

This clone was detected only a few times. The chain has TRBV15 and TRBJ2-7, with 9 bases aligning to TRBD2. This CDR3 contains 16 residues. The J segment lost 1 base and the V segment lost 4 bases, leaving 8 bases of the junction unmatched. CDR1 LNHNV and CDR2 YYDKDF come from the germline V gene (reference sequence). CDR3 in amino acids: CATSKVGSGRSYEQYF. Written as DNA, the CDR3 is TGTGCCACCAGCAAGGTCGGTAGCGGGAGATCCTACGAGCAGTACTTC.

This chain joins TRBV7-2 and TRBJ2-2; 11 bases are a match to TRBD1. CDR3 length: 16 amino acids. The V segment lost 1 base and the J segment 6 bases; nucleotides outside the gene matches: 4. CDR1 and CDR2 from the germline V gene are SGHTA and FQGNSA. The DNA for the CDR3 is TGTGCCAGCAGCTTAGTAGGGGGACAGGGGGCCGGGGAGCTGTTTTTT. This codes for CASSLVGGQGAGELFF.

This chain joins TRBV29-1 and TRBJ2-3, with 8 bases lining up with TRBD1. V lost 7 bases, J lost 0 bases, and 3 bases stayed unmatched. The CDR3 contains 13 residues. Germline CDR1 reads SQVTM; CDR2 reads ANQGSEA. CDR3 coding DNA: TGCAGCGCCCGGACAGGGAGCACAGATACGCAGTATTTT. Translation: CSARTGSTDTQYF.

The V call is TRBV10-3, the J call TRBJ1-5, with unresolved D. Germline-derived CDR1 and CDR2 are ENHRY and SYGVKD. V gave up 0 bases and J gave up 13 bases, with 10 bases separating them. The CDR3 has 12 residues. The CDR3 sequence: CAISESASGQHF. The CDR3 coding sequence is TGTGCCATCAGTGAGTCCGCCAGCGGGCAGCATTTT.

This clone was found once. The chain has TRBV9 and TRBJ2-5, with 14 bases fitting TRBD2. CDR3 length: 15 residues. Germline assignment: CDR1 SGDLS and CDR2 YYNGEE. The trim removed 4 bases at V and 5 bases at J, leaving 4 bases unmatched. The CDR3 DNA follows: TGTGCCAGCAGCCCGACTAGCGGGGGGGATGAGACCCAGTACTTC. Protein product: CASSPTSGGDETQYF. Variable domain in full (rest from reference TRBV9 and TRBJ2-5): DSGVTQTPKHLITATGQRVTLRCSPRSGDLSVYWYQQSLDQGLQFLIQYYNGEERAKGNILERFSAQQFPDLHSELNLSSLELGDSALYFCASSPTSGGDETQYFGPGTRLLVL.

The genes are TRBV6-1 and TRBJ2-1; 10 nucleotides align to TRBD1. CDR3 size: 15 residues. Germline-derived CDR1 and CDR2 are MNHNS and SASEGT. After removal of 5 bases from V and 6 bases from J, the junction contained 7 bases not matched to a gene. The CDR3 is CASSTGQGKVNEQFF. DNA for the CDR3: TGTGCCAGCAGTACGGGACAGGGGAAGGTCAATGAGCAGTTCTTC.

V gene TRBV19 combines with J gene TRBJ1-2, with TRBD1 matching 7 bases. The CDR3 covers 14 residues. The junction had 9 bases not matched to a gene; V was cut back by 8 bases and J by 3 bases. Germline V lookup: CDR1 LNHDA, CDR2 SQIVND (reference sequence). In DNA form, the CDR3 reads TGTGCCAGTTCCCCGTCCACAGGGGACTATGGCTACACCTTC. It is translated as CASSPSTGDYGYTF.

V usage is TRBV4-1 and J usage is TRBJ2-7; 11 bases are shared with TRBD1. The CDR3 spans 17 residues. The junction had 12 bases not matched to a gene; V was cut back by 0 bases and J by 8 bases. Germline assignment: CDR1 MGHRA and CDR2 YSYEKL. Here the CDR3 DNA reads TGCGCCAGCAGCCAAGAAGGGCCGGGACAGGGGGTCTGGCAGCAGTACTTC. Its protein product is CASSQEGPGQGVWQQYF.

The rearrangement links TRBV27 to TRBJ1-5; D might be TRBD1 (6 bases). V was shortened by 3 bases and J by 6 bases, with 15 bases between the two germline ends. The germline CDR1 and CDR2 sequences are MNHEY and SMNVEV (reference sequence). This CDR3 spans 15 amino acids. CDR3: CASSFAGGDRQPQHF. The CDR3 DNA follows: TGTGCCAGCAGTTTCGCGGGGGGCGATCGTCAGCCCCAGCATTTT.

This sequence joins TRBV27 and TRBJ2-3, with 9 bases matching TRBD2. Germline V lookup: CDR1 MNHEY, CDR2 SMNVEV (reference sequence). Unmatched junction bases numbered 9, after V lost 7 bases and J lost 4 bases. The length of the CDR3 is 15 residues. CDR3 coding DNA: TGTGCCAGCATGGTAGTTGCGGGAGGGCCAGATACGCAGTATTTT. It yields the protein CASMVVAGGPDTQYF.

This clone came up once. The rearrangement links TRBV19 to TRBJ2-1; TRBD2 matches at 16 bases. CDR1 is LNHDA and CDR2 is SQIVND in the germline V gene (reference sequence). V lost 5 bases and J lost 2; bases outside the gene matches: 3. This CDR3 spans 17 amino acids. This chain's CDR3 is CASSPGTSGRAYNEQFF. The CDR3 DNA is TGTGCCAGTAGTCCCGGGACTAGCGGGAGGGCCTACAATGAGCAGTTCTTC.

The chain recombines TRBV27 with TRBJ2-5; D perhaps matches TRBD2 (6 bases). This CDR3 has 14 residues. Per germline, CDR1 MNHEY and CDR2 SMNVEV (reference sequence). V was pared by 4 bases and J by 0 bases, with 9 bases between. CDR3 sequence (DNA): TGTGCCAGCAGTTCGTGGGACTACCAAGAGACCCAGTACTTC. It codes for CASSSWDYQETQYF.

The chain has TRBV14 and TRBJ2-1; weak D call: TRBD1 (5 bases). The CDR3 spans 14 residues. Between the trimmed V and J ends, which lost 4 bases and 10 bases, there was a span of 17 bases. In germline, CDR1 is SGHDN, CDR2 FVKESK. This chain's CDR3 is CASSLVGQSWEQFF. CDR3 sequence (DNA): TGTGCCAGCAGCCTGGTGGGGCAATCTTGGGAGCAGTTCTTC.

The chain uses TRBV6-6 and TRBJ1-1, with D unclear. The germline V and J ends were trimmed by 5 bases and 5 bases, with 9 bases remaining between them. Germline lookup yields CDR1 MNHNY and CDR2 SVGAGI (reference sequence). The CDR3 is 12 amino acids. CDR3 loop: CASSRAETEAFF. The DNA of the CDR3 is TGTGCCAGCAGTAGAGCGGAAACTGAAGCTTTCTTT.

The V gene is TRBV5-1, the J gene TRBJ2-7, with D possibly TRBD1 on 5 matching bases. Per germline, CDR1 SGHRS and CDR2 YFSETQ. V was shortened by 4 bases and J by 2 bases, with 16 bases between the two germline ends. The CDR3 covers 15 residues. CDR3 loop: CASSTYQGLAYEQYF. The CDR3 DNA reads as TGCGCCAGCAGCACCTACCAGGGTCTGGCCTACGAGCAGTACTTC.

This clone occurred once. The DNA for the CDR3 is TGTGCCAGTAGTATTGGGGCAGGGGATGGCTACACCTTC. Translation: CASSIGAGDGYTF. The J gene is TRBJ1-2, the V gene TRBV19, with a weak D call TRBD1 (6 bases). V was clipped by 3 bases and J by 6 bases, with 11 bases between them. Germline loops: CDR1 LNHDA, CDR2 SQIVND (reference sequence). The CDR3 is 13 amino acids.

The chain employs TRBV5-4 and TRBJ2-3; 8 bases match TRBD2. Germline loops: CDR1 SGHNT, CDR2 YYREEE (reference sequence). V lost 4 bases to trimming and J lost 1 base; unmatched junction nucleotides: 11. CDR3 length: 17 residues. The CDR3 loop is CASSLPQRESRTDTQYF. CDR3 in DNA: TGTGCCAGCAGCCTACCCCAGCGGGAGTCCCGCACAGATACGCAGTATTTT. The whole variable domain, remainder taken from reference TRBV5-4 and TRBJ2-3, is ETGVTQSPTHLIKTRGQQVTLRCSSQSGHNTVSWYQQALGQGPQFIFQYYREEENGRGNFPPRFSGLQFPNYSSELNVNALELDDSALYLCASSLPQRESRTDTQYFGPGTRLTVL.

Only a few counts were recorded for this clone. The rearrangement joins TRBV30 to TRBJ1-1, with 9 bases aligning to TRBD1. Unmatched junction bases numbered 4, after V lost 3 bases and J lost 5 bases. Looked up from germline, CDR1 is GTSNPN and CDR2 is SVGIG (reference sequence). This CDR3 is built from 13 residues. The CDR3 loop is CAWRTGGWTEAFF. The CDR3 region has the DNA TGTGCCTGGAGGACAGGGGGTTGGACTGAAGCTTTCTTT.

This clone is a singleton in its sample. V gene TRBV5-1 combines with J gene TRBJ2-1; no definite D call. Germline V lookup: CDR1 SGHRS, CDR2 YFSETQ. The V gene lost 0 bases and the J gene lost 8 bases, with 6 bases spanning the gap. The CDR3 length is 12 residues. The CDR3 region is CASSLGPDEQFF. CDR3 in DNA: TGCGCCAGCAGCTTGGGGCCCGATGAGCAGTTCTTC.

The V and J genes are TRBV6-4 and TRBJ1-2; 8 bases map to TRBD1. CDR1 is MRHNA and CDR2 is SNTAGT in the germline V gene. V gave up 4 bases and J gave up 7 bases; unmatched junction bases: 8. The CDR3 runs 14 residues. CDR3 region: CASSAGTGEVGYTF. CDR3 DNA sequence: TGTGCCAGCAGTGCCGGGACAGGTGAGGTTGGCTACACCTTC.

This chain joins TRBV7-8 and TRBJ2-5; D might be TRBD2 (6 bases). CDR3 length: 14 residues. Germline CDR1 SGHVS, CDR2 FQNEAQ. With 3 bases removed from V and 5 bases from J, the gap between germline ends came to 13 bases. CDR3 in amino acids: CASSFRLVGETQYF. CDR3 nucleotide sequence: TGTGCCAGCAGCTTCAGACTAGTAGGGGAGACCCAGTACTTC.